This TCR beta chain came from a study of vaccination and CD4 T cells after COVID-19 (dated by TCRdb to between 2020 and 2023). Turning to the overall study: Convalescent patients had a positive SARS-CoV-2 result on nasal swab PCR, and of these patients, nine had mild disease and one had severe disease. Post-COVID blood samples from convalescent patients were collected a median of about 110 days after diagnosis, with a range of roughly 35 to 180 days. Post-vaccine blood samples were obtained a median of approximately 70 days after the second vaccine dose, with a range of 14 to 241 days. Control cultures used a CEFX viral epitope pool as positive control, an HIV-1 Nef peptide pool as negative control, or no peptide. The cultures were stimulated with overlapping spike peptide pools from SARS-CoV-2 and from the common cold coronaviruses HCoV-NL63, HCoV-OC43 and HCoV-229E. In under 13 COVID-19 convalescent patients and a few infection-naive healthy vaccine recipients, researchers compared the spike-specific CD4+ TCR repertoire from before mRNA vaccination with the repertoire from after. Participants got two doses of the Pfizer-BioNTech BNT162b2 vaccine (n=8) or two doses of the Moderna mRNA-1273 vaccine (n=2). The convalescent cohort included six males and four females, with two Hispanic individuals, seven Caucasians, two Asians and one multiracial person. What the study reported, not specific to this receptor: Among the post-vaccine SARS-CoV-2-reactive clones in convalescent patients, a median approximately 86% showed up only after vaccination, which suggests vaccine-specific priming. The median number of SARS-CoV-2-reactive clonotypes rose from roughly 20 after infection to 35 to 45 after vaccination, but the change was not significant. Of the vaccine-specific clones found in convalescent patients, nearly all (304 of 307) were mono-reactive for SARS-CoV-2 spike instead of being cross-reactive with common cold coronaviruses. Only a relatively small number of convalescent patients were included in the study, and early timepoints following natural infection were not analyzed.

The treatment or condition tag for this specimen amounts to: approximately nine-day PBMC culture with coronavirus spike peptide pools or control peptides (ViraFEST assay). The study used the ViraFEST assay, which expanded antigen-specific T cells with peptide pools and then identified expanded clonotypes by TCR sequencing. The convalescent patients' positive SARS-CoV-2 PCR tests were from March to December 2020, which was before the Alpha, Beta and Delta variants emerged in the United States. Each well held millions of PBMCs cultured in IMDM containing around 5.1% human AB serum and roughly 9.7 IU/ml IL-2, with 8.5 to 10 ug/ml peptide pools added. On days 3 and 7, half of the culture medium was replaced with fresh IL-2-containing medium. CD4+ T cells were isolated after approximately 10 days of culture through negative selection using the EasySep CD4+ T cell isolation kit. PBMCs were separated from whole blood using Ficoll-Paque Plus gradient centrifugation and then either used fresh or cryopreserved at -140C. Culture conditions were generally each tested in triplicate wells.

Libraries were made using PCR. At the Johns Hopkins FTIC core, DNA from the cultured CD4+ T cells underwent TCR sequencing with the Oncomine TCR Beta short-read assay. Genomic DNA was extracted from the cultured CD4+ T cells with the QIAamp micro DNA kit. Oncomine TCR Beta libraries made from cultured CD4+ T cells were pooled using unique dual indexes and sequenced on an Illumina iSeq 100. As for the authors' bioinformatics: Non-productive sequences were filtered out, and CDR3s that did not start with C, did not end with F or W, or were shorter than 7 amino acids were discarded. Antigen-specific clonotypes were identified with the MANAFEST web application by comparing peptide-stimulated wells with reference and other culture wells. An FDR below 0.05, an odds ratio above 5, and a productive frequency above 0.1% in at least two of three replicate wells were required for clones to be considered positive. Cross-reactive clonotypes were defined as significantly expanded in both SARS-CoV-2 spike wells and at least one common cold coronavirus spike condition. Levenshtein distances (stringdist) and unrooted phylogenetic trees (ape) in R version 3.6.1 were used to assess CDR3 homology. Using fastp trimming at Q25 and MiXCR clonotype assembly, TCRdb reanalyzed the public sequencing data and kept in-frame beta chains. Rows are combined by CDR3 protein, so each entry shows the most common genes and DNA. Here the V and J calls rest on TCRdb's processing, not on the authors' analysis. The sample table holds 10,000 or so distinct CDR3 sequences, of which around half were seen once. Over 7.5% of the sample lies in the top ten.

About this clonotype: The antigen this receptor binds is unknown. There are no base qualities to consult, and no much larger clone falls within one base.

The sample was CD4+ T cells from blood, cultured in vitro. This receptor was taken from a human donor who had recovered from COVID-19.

This receptor has the CDR3 CASSSYSQETQYF. The nucleotide sequence reads TGTGCCAGCAGCTCCTACAGTCAAGAGACCCAGTACTTC. The sequence links TRBV7-6 to TRBJ2-5; the D segment cannot be called with confidence. There are 13 amino acids in the CDR3, from cysteine to phenylalanine inclusive. The kept DNA is CDR3 alone, 39 bases in frame from the first base. V and J lose 4 bases and 2 bases, and a span of 8 bases separates them. Based on the germline V gene, the CDR1 and CDR2 sequences are SGHVS and FNYEAQ.